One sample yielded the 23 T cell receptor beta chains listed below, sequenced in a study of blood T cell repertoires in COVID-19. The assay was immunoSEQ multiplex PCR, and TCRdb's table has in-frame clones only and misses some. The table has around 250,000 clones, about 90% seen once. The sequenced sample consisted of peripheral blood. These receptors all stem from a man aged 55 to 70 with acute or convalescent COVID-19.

CDR3 DNA sequence: TGTGCCAGCAGCCCCCGGGTCTCCTACAATGAGCAGTTCTTC. It specifies CASSPRVSYNEQFF. The V gene is TRBV7-2, the J gene TRBJ2-1, with D hard to call. CDR3 length: 14 amino acids. Germline CDR1 is SGHTA and CDR2 is FQGNSA. With 5 bases removed from V and 0 bases from J, the gap between germline ends came to 8 bases.

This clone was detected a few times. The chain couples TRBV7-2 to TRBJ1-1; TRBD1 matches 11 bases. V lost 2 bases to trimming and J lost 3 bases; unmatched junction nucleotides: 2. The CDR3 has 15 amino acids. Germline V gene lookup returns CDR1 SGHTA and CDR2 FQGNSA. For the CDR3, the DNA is TGTGCCAGCAGCTTACAGGACAGGGGGCACACTGAAGCTTTCTTT. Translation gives CASSLQDRGHTEAFF.

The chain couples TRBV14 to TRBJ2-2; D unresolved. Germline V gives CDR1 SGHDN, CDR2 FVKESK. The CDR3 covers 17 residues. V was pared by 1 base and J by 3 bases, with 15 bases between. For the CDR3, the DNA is TGTGCCAGCAGCCAAGTAGCTACCCCTGGTTACACCGGGGAGCTGTTTTTT. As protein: CASSQVATPGYTGELFF.

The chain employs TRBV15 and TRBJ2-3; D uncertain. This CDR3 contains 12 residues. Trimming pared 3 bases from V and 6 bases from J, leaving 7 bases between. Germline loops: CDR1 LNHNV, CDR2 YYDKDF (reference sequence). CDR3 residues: CATSRRADTQYF. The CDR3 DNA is TGTGCCACCAGCAGGCGTGCGGATACGCAGTATTTT.

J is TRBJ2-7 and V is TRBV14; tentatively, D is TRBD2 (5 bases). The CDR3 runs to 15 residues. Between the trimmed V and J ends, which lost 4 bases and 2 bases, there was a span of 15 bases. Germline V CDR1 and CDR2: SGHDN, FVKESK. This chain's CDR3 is CASSPRTGNPYEQYF. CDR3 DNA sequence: TGTGCCAGCAGCCCCCGGACGGGGAACCCCTACGAGCAGTACTTC.

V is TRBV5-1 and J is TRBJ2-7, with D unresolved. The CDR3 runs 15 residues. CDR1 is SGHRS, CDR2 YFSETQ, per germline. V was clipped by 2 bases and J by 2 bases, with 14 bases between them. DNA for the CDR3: TGCGCCAGCAGCTTTTCCTCCAGTGGCCCCTACGAGCAGTACTTC. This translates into CASSFSSSGPYEQYF.

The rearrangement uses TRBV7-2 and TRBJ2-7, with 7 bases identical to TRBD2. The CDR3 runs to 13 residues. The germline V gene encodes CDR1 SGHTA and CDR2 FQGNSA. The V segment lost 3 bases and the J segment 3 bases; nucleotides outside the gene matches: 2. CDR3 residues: CASSLGGGYEQYF. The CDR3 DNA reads TGTGCCAGCAGCTTGGGGGGGGGCTACGAGCAGTACTTC.

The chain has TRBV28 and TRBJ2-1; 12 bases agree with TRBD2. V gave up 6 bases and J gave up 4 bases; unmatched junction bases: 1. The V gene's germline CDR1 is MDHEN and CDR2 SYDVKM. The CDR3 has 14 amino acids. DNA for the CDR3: TGTGCCAGCAGAGGGACTAGCGGGTACAATGAGCAGTTCTTC. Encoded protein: CASRGTSGYNEQFF.

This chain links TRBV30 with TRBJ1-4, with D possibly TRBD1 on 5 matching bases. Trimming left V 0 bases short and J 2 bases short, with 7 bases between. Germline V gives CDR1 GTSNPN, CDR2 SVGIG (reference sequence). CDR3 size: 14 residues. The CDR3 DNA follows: TGTGCCTGGAGTGTTGGGGGGACTAATGAAAAACTGTTTTTT. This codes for CAWSVGGTNEKLFF.

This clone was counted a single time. CDR3 sequence reads: CASSQFREVGELFF. CDR3 bases: TGTGCCAGCAGCCAATTCCGAGAGGTCGGGGAGCTGTTTTTT. The rearrangement joins TRBV3-1 (or the pseudogene TRBV3-2) to TRBJ2-2; D gene ambiguous. Trimming shortened V by 2 bases and J by 7 bases, and 11 bases separated the two germline ends. The CDR3 extends over 14 amino acids. Germline CDR1 is LGHDT and CDR2 is YNNKEL (reference sequence).

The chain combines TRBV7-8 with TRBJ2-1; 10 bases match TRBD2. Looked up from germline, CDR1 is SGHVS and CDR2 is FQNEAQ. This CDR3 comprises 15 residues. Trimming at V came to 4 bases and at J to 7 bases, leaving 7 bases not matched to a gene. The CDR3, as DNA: TGTGCCAGCAGCTCGCTAGCGGGAGCTCTGAATGAGCAGTTCTTC. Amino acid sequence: CASSSLAGALNEQFF.

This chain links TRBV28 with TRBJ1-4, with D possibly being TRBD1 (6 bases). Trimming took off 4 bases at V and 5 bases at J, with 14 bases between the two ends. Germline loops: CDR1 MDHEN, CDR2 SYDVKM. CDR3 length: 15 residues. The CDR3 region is CASSSRQGRNEKLFF. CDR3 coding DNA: TGTGCCAGCAGTTCCCGGCAGGGGCGGAATGAAAAACTGTTTTTT.

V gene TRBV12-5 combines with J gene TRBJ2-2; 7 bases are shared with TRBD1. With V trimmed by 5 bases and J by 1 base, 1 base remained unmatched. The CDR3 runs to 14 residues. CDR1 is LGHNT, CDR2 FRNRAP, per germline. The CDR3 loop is CASGRQGNTGELFF. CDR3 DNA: TGTGCTAGTGGTAGACAGGGGAACACCGGGGAGCTGTTTTTT.

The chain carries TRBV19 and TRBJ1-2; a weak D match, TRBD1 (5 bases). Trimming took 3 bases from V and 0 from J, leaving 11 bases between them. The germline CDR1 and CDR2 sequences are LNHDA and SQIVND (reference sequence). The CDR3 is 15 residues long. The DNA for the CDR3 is TGTGCCAGTAGTATCTACGGGACTTCTAACTATGGCTACACCTTC. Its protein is CASSIYGTSNYGYTF.

In DNA, the CDR3 is TGTGCTAGTGGTTTGACCAGGGCGGGAAACTCCCCAGATACGCAGTATTTT. Amino acids: CASGLTRAGNSPDTQYF. This rearrangement joins TRBV12-5 to TRBJ2-3; D might be TRBD2 (6 bases). The germline CDR1 and CDR2 sequences are LGHNT and FRNRAP. The CDR3 is 17 amino acids. The V end was cut by 2 bases, the J end by 4 bases, with 19 bases between.

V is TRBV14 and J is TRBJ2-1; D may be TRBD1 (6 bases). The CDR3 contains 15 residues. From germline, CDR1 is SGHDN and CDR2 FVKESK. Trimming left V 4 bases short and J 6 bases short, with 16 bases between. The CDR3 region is CASSLAGTTFNEQFF. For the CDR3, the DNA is TGTGCCAGCAGCCTCGCCGGGACAACCTTCAATGAGCAGTTCTTC.

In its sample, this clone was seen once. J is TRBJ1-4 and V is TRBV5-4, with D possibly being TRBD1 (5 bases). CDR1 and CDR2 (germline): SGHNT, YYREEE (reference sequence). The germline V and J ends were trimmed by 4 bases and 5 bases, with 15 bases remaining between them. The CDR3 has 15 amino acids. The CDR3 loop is CASSAGLNPNEKLFF. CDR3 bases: TGTGCCAGCAGCGCAGGGCTTAACCCCAATGAAAAACTGTTTTTT.

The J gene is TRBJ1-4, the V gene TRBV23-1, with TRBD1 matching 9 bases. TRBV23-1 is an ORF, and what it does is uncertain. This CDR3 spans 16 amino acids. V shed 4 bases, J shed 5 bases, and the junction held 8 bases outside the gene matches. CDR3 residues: CASSRQGTGRNEKLFF. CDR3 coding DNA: TGCGCCAGCAGTCGACAGGGGACAGGGAGGAATGAAAAACTGTTTTTT.

CDR3 in amino acids: CASSLTGGPNHEQFF. The CDR3 nucleotides read TGTGCCAGCAGCCTCACAGGGGGCCCTAACCATGAGCAGTTCTTC. The gene calls are TRBV11-2 and TRBJ2-1; 9 bases align to TRBD1. The V and J ends lost 5 bases and 8 bases, in that order; junction bases with no gene match: 10. Germline lookup yields CDR1 SGHAT and CDR2 FQNNGV. The CDR3 is 15 amino acids.

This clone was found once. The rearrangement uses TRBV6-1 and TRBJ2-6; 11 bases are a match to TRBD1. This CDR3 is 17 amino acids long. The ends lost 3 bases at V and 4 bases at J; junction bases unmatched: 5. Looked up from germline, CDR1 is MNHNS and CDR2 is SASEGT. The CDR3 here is CASSDRTGGTGANVLTF. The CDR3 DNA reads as TGTGCCAGCAGTGATCGGACAGGGGGCACCGGGGCCAACGTCCTGACTTTC.

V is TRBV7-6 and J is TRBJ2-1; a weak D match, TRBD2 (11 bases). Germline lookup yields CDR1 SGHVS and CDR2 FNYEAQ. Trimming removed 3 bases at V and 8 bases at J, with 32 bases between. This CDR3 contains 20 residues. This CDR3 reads CASSFSGTGDRGLAGDEQFF. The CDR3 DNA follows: TGTGCCAGCAGCTTCTCCGGGACAGGGGACAGAGGACTAGCGGGCGATGAGCAGTTCTTC.

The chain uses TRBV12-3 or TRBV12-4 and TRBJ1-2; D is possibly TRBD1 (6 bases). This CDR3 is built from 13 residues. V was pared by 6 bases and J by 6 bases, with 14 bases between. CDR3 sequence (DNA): TGTGCCAGCAGCCCAGGGGTAGAGAATGGCTACACCTTC. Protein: CASSPGVENGYTF.

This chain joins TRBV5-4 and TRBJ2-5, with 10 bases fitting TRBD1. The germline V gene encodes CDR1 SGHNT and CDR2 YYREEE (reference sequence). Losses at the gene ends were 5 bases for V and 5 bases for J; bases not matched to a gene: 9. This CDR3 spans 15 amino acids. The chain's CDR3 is CASSLTGGDKETQYF. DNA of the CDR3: TGTGCCAGCAGTTTGACAGGGGGCGATAAGGAGACCCAGTACTTC.